Detailed here is one T cell receptor (beta chain). The sample comes from a study of PD-1 blockade in classical Hodgkin lymphoma. Trimming stripped 2 bases from V and 0 bases from J, with 9 bases between. In germline, CDR1 is MDHEN, CDR2 SYDVKM. The CDR3 runs to 15 residues. The table came from immunoSEQ multiplex PCR; TCRdb's copy has only in-frame clones and leaves some out. The sample gives 2,600 or so clones, approximately 70% of which show up once; 69% is in the top ten. Time point given: cycle 4 day 1 (C4D1), after less than 7 weeks of nivolumab. Every patient relapsed after autologous stem cell transplantation, and brentuximab vedotin exposure varied. Through magnetic negative selection, CD8+ T cells were separated from PBMCs that had been thawed. Complete response, partial response or progressive disease were the best responses.

The sample in question was CD8+ T cells from blood, obtained before the fourth cycle of nivolumab. The TCR sequence derives from a human donor with classical Hodgkin lymphoma. The rearrangement joins TRBV28 to TRBJ2-3; D uncertain. DNA for the CDR3: TGTGCCAGCAGTTTAGAGCAGACTAGCACAGATACGCAGTATTTT. Amino acids: CASSLEQTSTDTQYF.